One sample yielded the 23 T cell receptor beta chains listed below, sequenced in a study of human T cells and chemical hapten exposure. Time point: patch test 1, 2 weeks after DPC sensitization. Treatment in this sample: therapeutic diphenylcyclopropenone sensitization with weekly scalp DPC. TCRdb ran MiXCR on the RACE reads and lists one entry per CDR3 protein. The sample yields more than 65,000 distinct CDR3 sequences, approximately 10% seen once. The sample in question was whole blood, obtained in connection with sensitization to the hapten diphenylcyclopropenone (DPC). These receptors originate from a woman aged 50 to 60 with alopecia areata. Some clones in this sample may be carry-over from other donors' samples.

This clonotype was picked up a small number of times. The germline gene is not matched at one end of the junction; a read error may be the cause. The rearrangement joins TRBV5-1 to TRBJ2-5; no definite D call. The CDR3 length is 13 residues. Germline CDR1 and CDR2: SGHRS and YFSETQ. This CDR3 reads CASGFTAQETQYF. CDR3 bases: TGCGCCAGCGGCTTTACGGCGCAAGAGACCCAGTACTTC.

With regard to this clonotype: A much bigger clone sits one base away, suggesting this may be a read error. The genes are TRBV10-2 and TRBJ2-1; TRBD2 aligns across 15 bases. The J segment lost 4 bases and the V segment lost 10 bases, leaving 17 bases of the junction unmatched. The CDR3 covers 19 residues. Germline V CDR1 and CDR2: WSHSY, SAAADI. CDR3 sequence reads: CANRPGLAGGAGTYNEQFF. The DNA for the CDR3 is TGCGCCAACAGACCGGGACTAGCGGGAGGAGCAGGTACTTACAATGAGCAGTTCTTC.

The V and J genes are TRBV6-2 or TRBV6-3 and TRBJ2-3; TRBD2 aligns across 7 bases. CDR3 length equals 18 residues. J gave up 3 bases and V 4 bases, and 16 bases lay outside the gene matches. Germline V gene sequence: CDR1 MNHEY, CDR2 SVGEGT. CDR3 coding DNA: TGTGCCAGCAGTTTTCTCCTATCAGCGGGATATGATACAGATACGCAGTATTTT. Its translation is CASSFLLSAGYDTDTQYF.

Only a few counts were recorded for this clonotype. The chain joins TRBV6-2 or TRBV6-3 to TRBJ2-5, with 8 bases matching TRBD2. CDR3 length: 15 residues. Germline CDR1 is MNHEY and CDR2 is SVGEGT. V trimming: 2 bases; J trimming: 1 base; junction bases outside the gene matches: 3. The CDR3 region has the DNA TGTGCCAGCAGTTACCCAGCGGGGGCCCAAGAGACCCAGTACTTC. Residues: CASSYPAGAQETQYF.

This clonotype was seen a few times. V usage is TRBV5-6 and J usage is TRBJ1-2; 8 bases align to TRBD1. The CDR3 is 16 residues long. J was trimmed by 4 bases and V by 0 bases; bases with no gene match: 8. Germline V CDR1 and CDR2: SGHDT, YYEEEE. The CDR3 spells CASSLGQGFLGYGYTF. Written as DNA, the CDR3 is TGTGCCAGCAGCTTGGGACAGGGGTTCCTTGGCTATGGCTACACCTTC.

The chain recombines TRBV28 with TRBJ1-1, with 8 bases identical to TRBD1. This CDR3 has 12 residues. CDR1 and CDR2 (germline): MDHEN, SYDVKM. The CDR3 here is CATGVLNTEAFF. CDR3 nucleotides: TGTGCGACAGGGGTGCTGAACACTGAAGCTTTCTTT.

This clonotype was counted between two and nine times. The rearrangement links TRBV12-3 or TRBV12-4 to TRBJ2-3, with a weak D call TRBD1 (6 bases). The CDR3 is 12 residues long. V gave up 7 bases and J gave up 5 bases, with 10 bases separating them. The CDR3 nucleotides are TGTGCCAGCATGGGGGCGAGAGATACGCAGTATTTT. The encoded protein is CASMGARDTQYF.

A few counts support this clonotype. This rearrangement joins TRBV10-1 to TRBJ2-1, with 13 bases that match TRBD2. CDR3 length: 16 residues. With V trimmed by 1 base and J by 7 bases, 4 bases remained unmatched. Germline V lookup: CDR1 WNHNN, CDR2 SYGVQD (reference sequence). The CDR3 DNA reads TGCGCCAGCAGTGAGTGGACTAGCGGGAGCAGGAATGAGCAGTTCTTC. It is translated as CASSEWTSGSRNEQFF.

V is TRBV14 and J is TRBJ2-1; TRBD2 aligns across 13 bases. The CDR3 is made up of 16 amino acids. The V gene end was trimmed by 4 bases and the J gene end by 7 bases; junction bases not matched to a gene: 7. Germline V lookup: CDR1 SGHDN, CDR2 FVKESK. The CDR3 DNA reads as TGTGCCAGCAGCCCTCCGGGACTAGCGGGAAAAAATGAGCAGTTCTTC. It translates to CASSPPGLAGKNEQFF.

This clonotype has a handful of counts. V is TRBV12-3 or TRBV12-4 and J is TRBJ2-1; D unclear. With 7 bases removed from V and 2 bases from J, the gap between germline ends came to 12 bases. This CDR3 has 14 amino acids. The CDR3: CASNLGYPYNEQFF. In nucleotides, the CDR3 is TGTGCCAGCAACCTCGGATACCCCTACAATGAGCAGTTCTTC.

CDR3 bases: TGTGCCACCGGTCAGGGACAGGGGACGGGGGAGCTGTTTTTT. This encodes CATGQGQGTGELFF. The chain uses TRBV19 and TRBJ2-2; 10 nucleotides match TRBD1. Germline-derived CDR1 and CDR2 are LNHDA and SQIVND (reference sequence). Germline trimming cut 10 bases from V and 8 bases from J; bases unmatched to any gene: 10. This CDR3 is built from 14 residues.

The chain recombines TRBV18 with TRBJ2-1; 8 nucleotides align to TRBD1. This CDR3 contains 15 residues. Looked up from germline, CDR1 is KGHSH and CDR2 is LQKENI. V lost 4 bases to trimming and J lost 5 bases; unmatched junction nucleotides: 7. Written as DNA, the CDR3 is TGTGCCAGCTCACTCAGGGGGCGCCTAAACAATGAGCAGTTCTTC. Amino acids: CASSLRGRLNNEQFF.

The sample holds a few counts of this clonotype. For the CDR3, the DNA is TGTGCCAGCAGCCCCGGATCGGGAGGGTACTACGAGCAGTACTTC. It translates to CASSPGSGGYYEQYF. This rearrangement joins TRBV7-9 to TRBJ2-7; 8 bases are shared with TRBD2. In germline, CDR1 is SEHNR, CDR2 FQNEAQ (reference sequence). The CDR3 length is 15 residues. V lost 5 bases to trimming and J lost 3 bases; unmatched junction nucleotides: 9.

The table lists this clonotype with many counts. As DNA, the CDR3 is TGTGCCAGCAGCTCCCGGGACAGGGCAGTCCCCGAGCAGTACTTC. Its protein product is CASSSRDRAVPEQYF. V usage is TRBV7-9 and J usage is TRBJ2-7; 9 nucleotides agree with TRBD1. Germline V gene sequence: CDR1 SEHNR, CDR2 FQNEAQ (reference sequence). There are 15 residues in the CDR3. Trimming cost V 4 bases and J 6 bases; bases outside gene matches: 10.

The chain joins TRBV10-1 to TRBJ1-1, with D maybe TRBD1 (5 bases). Germline V gene sequence: CDR1 WNHNN, CDR2 SYGVQD (reference sequence). V dropped 8 bases and J dropped 4 bases, with 20 bases sitting between them. This CDR3 has 15 residues. CDR3 in amino acids: CASPERVGGGTEAFF. Written as DNA, the CDR3 is TGCGCCAGCCCAGAGAGGGTGGGGGGAGGCACTGAAGCTTTCTTT.

J is TRBJ2-7 and V is TRBV4-2; D remains ambiguous. Per germline, CDR1 LGHNA and CDR2 YNFKEQ. The CDR3 runs 13 residues. Trimming left V 1 base short and J 5 bases short, with 9 bases between. The CDR3 sequence is CASSQGFWHEQYF. CDR3 nucleotides: TGTGCCAGCAGCCAAGGTTTCTGGCACGAGCAGTACTTC.

This clonotype was seen a few times. CDR3 residues: CSVEEGKQGSYEQYF. CDR3 DNA: TGCAGCGTTGAAGAGGGGAAGCAAGGGAGCTACGAGCAGTACTTC. The chain uses TRBV29-1 and TRBJ2-7; D is possibly TRBD2 (5 bases). CDR1 SQVTM and CDR2 ANQGSEA come from the germline V gene. Trimming pared 0 bases from V and 3 bases from J, leaving 15 bases between. The CDR3 runs 15 residues.

This chain connects TRBV7-9 to TRBJ2-5, with TRBD2 as a possible D gene (6 bases). This CDR3 comprises 12 residues. CDR1 is SEHNR and CDR2 is FQNEAQ in the germline V gene (reference sequence). With 4 bases removed from V and 3 bases from J, the gap between germline ends came to 6 bases. CDR3 in DNA: TGTGCCAGCAGCTGGGGGGAAGAGACCCAGTACTTC. Its translation: CASSWGEETQYF.

The CDR3 region has the DNA TGTGCCATCAGGGACAGCAAAACGAACACTGAAGCTTTCTTT. Its translation is CAIRDSKTNTEAFF. The rearrangement uses TRBV10-3 and TRBJ1-1, with D maybe TRBD1 (6 bases). This CDR3 has 14 amino acids. The germline V and J ends were trimmed by 6 bases and 1 base, with 12 bases remaining between them. The germline gives CDR1 ENHRY, CDR2 SYGVKD.

CDR3 sequence (DNA): TGCAGCCTCCAGGGAGGGAAGAATGGCTACACCTTC. Its protein is CSLQGGKNGYTF. The chain employs TRBV29-1 and TRBJ1-2; maybe TRBD1 (5 bases). Germline V gene lookup returns CDR1 SQVTM and CDR2 ANQGSEA. The germline V and J ends were trimmed by 8 bases and 6 bases, with 16 bases remaining between them. This CDR3 region has 12 residues.

The gene calls are TRBV19 and TRBJ2-4, with D possibly matching TRBD2 (6 bases). The CDR3 is 16 amino acids. V lost 4 bases and J 0 bases, leaving 13 bases between the germline ends. Germline V lookup: CDR1 LNHDA, CDR2 SQIVND (reference sequence). Written as DNA, the CDR3 is TGTGCCAGTAGTACCGGGACTTCCATAGCCAAAAACATTCAGTACTTC. Translated, it gives CASSTGTSIAKNIQYF.

A few counts support this clonotype. V gene TRBV12-3 or TRBV12-4 combines with J gene TRBJ2-1; D is unclear. The CDR3 runs 11 residues. V was pared by 6 bases and J by 9 bases, with 9 bases between. The CDR3 protein is CASSPETEQFF. CDR3 in DNA: TGTGCCAGCAGCCCCGAAACTGAGCAGTTCTTC.

J is TRBJ2-7 and V is TRBV5-1, with 9 bases lining up with TRBD1. The CDR3 runs to 13 residues. Germline CDR1 SGHRS, CDR2 YFSETQ. V was pared by 7 bases and J by 2 bases, with 4 bases of the junction left unmatched. The CDR3 spells CASGTGGAYEQYF. In DNA, the CDR3 is TGCGCCAGCGGAACAGGGGGCGCCTACGAGCAGTACTTC.